This T cell receptor (beta chain) was profiled in a study of blood T cell repertoires in COVID-19. The CDR3 extends over 16 amino acids. The V gene's germline CDR1 is SGHDT and CDR2 YYEEEE. Deletions cut 3 bases from V and 6 bases from J, with 19 bases between. The protocol was immunoSEQ multiplex PCR, while the TCRdb copy is restricted to in-frame clones and leaves out a portion. The sample shows roughly 250,000 clones, 82% of them seen only once. The TCR was taken from a woman aged 80 or over with active or convalescent COVID-19. V is TRBV5-6 and J is TRBJ2-1; maybe TRBD2 (5 bases). Sample: peripheral blood. CDR3 in amino acids: CASSSIGQRISNEQFF. The CDR3 DNA follows: TGTGCCAGCAGCTCGATAGGGCAGCGGATCAGCAATGAGCAGTTCTTC.